The TCR beta chain under discussion was sequenced for a study of cytomegalovirus exposure and HLA in healthy donors. The assay was immunoSEQ multiplex PCR, and TCRdb's table has in-frame clones only and misses some. This table holds tens of thousands of clones, 80% to 90% found once. The V gene end was trimmed by 0 bases and the J gene end by 7 bases; junction bases not matched to a gene: 8. This CDR3 has 16 amino acids. CDR1 SGHNT and CDR2 YYREEE come from the germline V gene (reference sequence). While the first cohort had around 700 subjects, the donors belonged to the separate validation cohort of 120 subjects.

This chain uses TRBV5-4 with TRBJ2-1, with TRBD2 matching over 9 bases. This sequence originates from a woman aged 18-29 years in good health and CMV-seropositive. The sample taken for sequencing was PBMCs. The CDR3 nucleotides read TGTGCCAGCAGCTTGGTCCTGCGGGGGGGGCTTAATGAGCAGTTCTTC. Its translation: CASSLVLRGGLNEQFF.